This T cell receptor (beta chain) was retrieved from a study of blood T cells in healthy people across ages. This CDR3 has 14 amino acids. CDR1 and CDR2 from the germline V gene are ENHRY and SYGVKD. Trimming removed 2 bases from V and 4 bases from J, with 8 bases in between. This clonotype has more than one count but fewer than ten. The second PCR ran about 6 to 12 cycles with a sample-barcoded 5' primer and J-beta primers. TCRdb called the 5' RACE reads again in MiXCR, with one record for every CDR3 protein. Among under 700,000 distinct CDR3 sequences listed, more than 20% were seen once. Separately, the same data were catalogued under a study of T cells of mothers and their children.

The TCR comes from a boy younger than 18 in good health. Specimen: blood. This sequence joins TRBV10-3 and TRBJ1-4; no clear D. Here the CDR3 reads CAISEPRFNEKLFF. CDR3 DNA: TGTGCCATCAGTGAGCCGCGGTTTAATGAAAAACTGTTTTTT.